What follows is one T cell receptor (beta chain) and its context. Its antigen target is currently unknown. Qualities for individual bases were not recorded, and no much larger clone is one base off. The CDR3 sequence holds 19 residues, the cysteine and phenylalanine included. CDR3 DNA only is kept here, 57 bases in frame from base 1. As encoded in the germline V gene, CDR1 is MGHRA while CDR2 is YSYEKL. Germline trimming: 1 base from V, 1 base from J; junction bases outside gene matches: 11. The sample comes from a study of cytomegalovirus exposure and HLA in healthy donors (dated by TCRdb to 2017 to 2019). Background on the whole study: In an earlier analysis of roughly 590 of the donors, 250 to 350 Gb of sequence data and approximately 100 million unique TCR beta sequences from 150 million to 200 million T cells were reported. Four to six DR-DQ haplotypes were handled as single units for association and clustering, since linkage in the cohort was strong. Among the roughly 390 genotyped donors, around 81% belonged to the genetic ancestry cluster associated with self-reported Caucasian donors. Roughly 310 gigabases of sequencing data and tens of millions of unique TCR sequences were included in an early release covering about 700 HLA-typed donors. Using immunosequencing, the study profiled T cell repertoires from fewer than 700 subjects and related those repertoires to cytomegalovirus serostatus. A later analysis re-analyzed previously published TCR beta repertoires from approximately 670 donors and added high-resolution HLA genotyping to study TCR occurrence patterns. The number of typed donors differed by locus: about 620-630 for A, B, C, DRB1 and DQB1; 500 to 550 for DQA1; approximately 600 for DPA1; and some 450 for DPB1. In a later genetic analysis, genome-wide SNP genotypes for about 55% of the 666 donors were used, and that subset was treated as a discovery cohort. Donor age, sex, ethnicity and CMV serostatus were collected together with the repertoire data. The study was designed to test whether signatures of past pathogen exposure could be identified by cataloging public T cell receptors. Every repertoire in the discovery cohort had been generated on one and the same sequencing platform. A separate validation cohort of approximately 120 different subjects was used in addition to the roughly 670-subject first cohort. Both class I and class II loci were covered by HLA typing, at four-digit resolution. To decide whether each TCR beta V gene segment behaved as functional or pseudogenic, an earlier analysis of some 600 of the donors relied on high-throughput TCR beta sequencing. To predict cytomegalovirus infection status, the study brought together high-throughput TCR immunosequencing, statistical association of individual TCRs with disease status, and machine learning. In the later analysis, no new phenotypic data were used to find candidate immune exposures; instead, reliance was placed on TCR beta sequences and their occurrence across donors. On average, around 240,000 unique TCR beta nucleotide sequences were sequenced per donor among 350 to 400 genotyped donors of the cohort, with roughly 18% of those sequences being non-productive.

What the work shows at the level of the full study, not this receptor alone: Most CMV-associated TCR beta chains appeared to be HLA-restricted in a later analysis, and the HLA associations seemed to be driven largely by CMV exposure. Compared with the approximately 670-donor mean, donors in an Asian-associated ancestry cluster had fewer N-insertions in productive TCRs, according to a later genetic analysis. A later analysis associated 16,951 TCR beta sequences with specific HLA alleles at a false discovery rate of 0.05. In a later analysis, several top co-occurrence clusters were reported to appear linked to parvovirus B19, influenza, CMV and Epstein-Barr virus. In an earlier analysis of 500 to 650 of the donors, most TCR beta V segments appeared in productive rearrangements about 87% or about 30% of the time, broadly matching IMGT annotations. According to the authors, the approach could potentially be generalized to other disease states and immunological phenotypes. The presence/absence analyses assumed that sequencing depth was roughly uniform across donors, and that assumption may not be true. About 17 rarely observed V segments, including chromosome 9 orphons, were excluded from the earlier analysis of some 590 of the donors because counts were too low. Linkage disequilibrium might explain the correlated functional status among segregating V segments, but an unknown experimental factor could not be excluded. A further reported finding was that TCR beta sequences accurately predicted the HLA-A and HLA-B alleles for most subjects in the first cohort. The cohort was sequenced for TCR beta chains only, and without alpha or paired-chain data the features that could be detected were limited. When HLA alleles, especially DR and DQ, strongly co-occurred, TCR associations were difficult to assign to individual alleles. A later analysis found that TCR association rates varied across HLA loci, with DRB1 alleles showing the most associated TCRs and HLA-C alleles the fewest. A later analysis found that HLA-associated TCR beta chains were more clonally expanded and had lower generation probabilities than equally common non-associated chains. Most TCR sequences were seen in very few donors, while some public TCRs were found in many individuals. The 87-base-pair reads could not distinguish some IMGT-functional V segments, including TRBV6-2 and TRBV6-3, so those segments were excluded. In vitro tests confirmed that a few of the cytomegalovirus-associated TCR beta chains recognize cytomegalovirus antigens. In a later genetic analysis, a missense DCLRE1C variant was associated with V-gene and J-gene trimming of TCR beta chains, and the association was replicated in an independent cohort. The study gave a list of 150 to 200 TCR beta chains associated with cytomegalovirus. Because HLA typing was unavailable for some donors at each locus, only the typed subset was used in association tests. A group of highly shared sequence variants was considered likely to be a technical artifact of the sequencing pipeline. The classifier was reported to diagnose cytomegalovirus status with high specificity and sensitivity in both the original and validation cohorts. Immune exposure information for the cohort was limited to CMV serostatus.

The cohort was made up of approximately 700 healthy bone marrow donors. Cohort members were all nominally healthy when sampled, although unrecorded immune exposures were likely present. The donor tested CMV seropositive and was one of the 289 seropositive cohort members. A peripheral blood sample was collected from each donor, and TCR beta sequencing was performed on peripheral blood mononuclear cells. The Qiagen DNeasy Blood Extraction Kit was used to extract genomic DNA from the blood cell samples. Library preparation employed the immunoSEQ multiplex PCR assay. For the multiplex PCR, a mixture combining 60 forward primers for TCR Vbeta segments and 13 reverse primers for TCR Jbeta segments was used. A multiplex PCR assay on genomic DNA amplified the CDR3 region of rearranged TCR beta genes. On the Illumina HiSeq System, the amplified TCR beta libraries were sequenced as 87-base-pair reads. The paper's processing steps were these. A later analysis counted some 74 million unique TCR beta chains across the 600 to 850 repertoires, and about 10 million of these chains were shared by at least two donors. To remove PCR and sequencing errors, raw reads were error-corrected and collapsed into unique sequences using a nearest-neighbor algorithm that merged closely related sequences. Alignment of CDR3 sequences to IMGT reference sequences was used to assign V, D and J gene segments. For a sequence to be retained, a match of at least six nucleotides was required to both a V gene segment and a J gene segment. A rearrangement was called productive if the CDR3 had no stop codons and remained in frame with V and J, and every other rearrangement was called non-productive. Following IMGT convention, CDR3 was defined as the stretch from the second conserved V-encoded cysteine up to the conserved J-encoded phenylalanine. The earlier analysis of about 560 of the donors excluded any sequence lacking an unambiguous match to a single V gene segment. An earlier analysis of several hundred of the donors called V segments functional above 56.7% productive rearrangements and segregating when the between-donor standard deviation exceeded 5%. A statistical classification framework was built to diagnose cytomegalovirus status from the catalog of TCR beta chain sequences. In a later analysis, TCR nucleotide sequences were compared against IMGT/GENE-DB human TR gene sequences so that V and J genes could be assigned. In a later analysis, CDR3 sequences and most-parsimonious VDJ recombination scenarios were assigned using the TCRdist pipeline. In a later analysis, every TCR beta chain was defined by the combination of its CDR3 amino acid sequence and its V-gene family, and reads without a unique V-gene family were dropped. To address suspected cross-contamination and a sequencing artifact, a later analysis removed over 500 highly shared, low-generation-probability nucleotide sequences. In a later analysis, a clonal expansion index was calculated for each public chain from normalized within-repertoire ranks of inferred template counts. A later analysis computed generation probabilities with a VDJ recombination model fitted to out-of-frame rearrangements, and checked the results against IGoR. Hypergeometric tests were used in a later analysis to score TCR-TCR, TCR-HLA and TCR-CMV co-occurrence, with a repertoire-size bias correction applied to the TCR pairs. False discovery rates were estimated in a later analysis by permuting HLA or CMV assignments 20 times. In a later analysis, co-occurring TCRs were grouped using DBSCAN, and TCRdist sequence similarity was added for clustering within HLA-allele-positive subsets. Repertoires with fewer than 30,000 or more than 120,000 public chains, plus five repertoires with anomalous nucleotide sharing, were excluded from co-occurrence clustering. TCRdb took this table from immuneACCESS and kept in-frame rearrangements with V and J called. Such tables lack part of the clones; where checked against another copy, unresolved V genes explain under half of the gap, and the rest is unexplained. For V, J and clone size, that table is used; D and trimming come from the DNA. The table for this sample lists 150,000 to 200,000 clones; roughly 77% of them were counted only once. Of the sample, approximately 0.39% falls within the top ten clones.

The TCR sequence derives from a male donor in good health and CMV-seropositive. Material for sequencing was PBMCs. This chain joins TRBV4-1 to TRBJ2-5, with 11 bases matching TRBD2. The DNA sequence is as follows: TGCGCCAGCAGCCAAGGTCGTGATAGCGGGAGGGGACTCCAAGAGACCCAGTACTTC. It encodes CASSQGRDSGRGLQETQYF.